The clone carrying this TCR beta chain was observed many times. The data were obtained in a study of T-cell reconstitution after alpha-beta-depleted transplantation in children. Unique molecular identifiers were incorporated into the prepared TCRbeta library. TCRdb fed the PCR reads into MiXCR, producing one record per CDR3 protein. The data hold a few hundred thousand distinct CDR3 sequences, with under 30% observed a single time. The TCR comes from a girl aged 2 to 10 with Fanconi anemia, due to receive a stem cell transplant. The starting material was PBMCs, obtained before TCRalphabeta/CD19-depleted stem cell transplant.

DNA for the CDR3: TGTGCCACCAGTGATTCACGGACTAGGGCGCCCTACGAGCAGTACTTC. Translated: CATSDSRTRAPYEQYF. The rearrangement uses TRBV24-1 and TRBJ2-7; 7 bases align to TRBD2. V lost 2 bases, J lost 2 bases, and 8 bases stayed unmatched. Germline CDR1 and CDR2: KGHDR and SFDVKD. This CDR3 comprises 16 residues.